The 6 T cell receptor beta chains below come from one sample, sequenced in a study of radiotherapy plus CTLA-4 blockade in lung cancer. Assay: immunoSEQ multiplex PCR; the TCRdb copy retains only in-frame clones and omits some. The data show around 49,000 clones, approximately 85% seen once. The source was peripheral blood, collected from a patient treated with radiotherapy plus ipilimumab. Source of these receptors: a human donor with non-small cell lung cancer whose response to radiotherapy plus ipilimumab could not be evaluated.

The chain uses TRBV28 and TRBJ1-2; 12 bases agree with TRBD1. Germline values: CDR1 MDHEN, CDR2 SYDVKM. CDR3 length: 16 amino acids. With V trimmed by 6 bases and J by 5 bases, 10 bases remained unmatched. This CDR3 reads CASRSTGTGGSYGYTF. CDR3 in DNA: TGTGCCAGCAGATCAACCGGGACAGGGGGCAGTTATGGCTACACCTTC.

The V gene is TRBV4-3, the J gene TRBJ2-7, with a weak D call TRBD2 (5 bases). The CDR3 runs to 12 residues. Trimming took off 1 base at V and 7 bases at J, with 8 bases between the two ends. The germline gives CDR1 LGHNA, CDR2 YSLEER. CDR3 sequence: CASSQGTGEQYF. In DNA form, the CDR3 reads TGCGCCAGCAGCCAAGGGACGGGAGAGCAGTACTTC.

V is TRBV5-1 and J is TRBJ2-1; 8 positions match TRBD2. In germline, CDR1 is SGHRS, CDR2 YFSETQ. Germline trimming cut 4 bases from V and 5 bases from J; bases unmatched to any gene: 11. This CDR3 is built from 16 residues. The CDR3 region has the DNA TGCGCCAGCAGCACCGGGAGGGCGGGAGCGAACAATGAGCAGTTCTTC. Residues: CASSTGRAGANNEQFF.

V is TRBV28 and J is TRBJ1-1; TRBD1 matches at 8 bases. The V segment lost 7 bases and the J segment 1 base; nucleotides outside the gene matches: 8. Per germline, CDR1 MDHEN and CDR2 SYDVKM. This CDR3 region has 15 residues. The CDR3 protein is CASKAGGAGNTEAFF. The CDR3 DNA reads as TGTGCCAGCAAGGCAGGGGGCGCGGGGAACACTGAAGCTTTCTTT.

This clone was detected a few times. The CDR3 DNA is TGCGCCAGCAGCCAGCCGGGGGGACTATCTGGAAACACCATATATTTT. This translates into CASSQPGGLSGNTIYF. The chain uses TRBV4-3 and TRBJ1-3, with D tentatively TRBD1 (5 bases). This CDR3 is built from 16 residues. Germline-derived CDR1 and CDR2 are LGHNA and YSLEER. V lost 3 bases to trimming and J lost 1 base, with 13 bases between them.

CDR3 DNA: TGTGCCAGCAGTTACGCAGACAACAAGAACACTGAAGCTTTCTTT. Translated: CASSYADNKNTEAFF. The rearrangement joins TRBV6-5 to TRBJ1-1; D remains ambiguous. The CDR3 totals 15 residues. The V and J ends lost 2 bases and 1 base respectively, with 11 bases between them. Germline values: CDR1 MNHEY, CDR2 SVGAGI.